This T cell receptor beta chain stems from a study of T-cell reconstitution after alpha-beta-depleted transplantation in children. This clonotype was recorded a few times. The CDR3 covers 15 residues. V lost 0 bases to trimming and J lost 5 bases, with 11 bases between them. CDR1 SGHRS and CDR2 YFSETQ come from the germline V gene. Unique molecular identifiers were built into the TCRbeta library. TCRdb re-derived calls from the PCR reads in MiXCR, one entry per CDR3 protein. Of about 980,000 distinct CDR3 sequences listed, roughly 29% are singletons. The sample was PBMCs, mostly from graft donor cells, taken 360 days after TCRalphabeta/CD19-depleted stem cell transplant. The chain joins TRBV5-1 to TRBJ2-2; D gene unclear. The source of this sequence is a boy under three years old who had a stem cell transplant for SCID, so the T cells may come from the graft donor. The CDR3 DNA reads as TGCGCCAGCAGCTTGGTACAACCGAGGACCGGGGAGCTGTTTTTT. Translated, it gives CASSLVQPRTGELFF.